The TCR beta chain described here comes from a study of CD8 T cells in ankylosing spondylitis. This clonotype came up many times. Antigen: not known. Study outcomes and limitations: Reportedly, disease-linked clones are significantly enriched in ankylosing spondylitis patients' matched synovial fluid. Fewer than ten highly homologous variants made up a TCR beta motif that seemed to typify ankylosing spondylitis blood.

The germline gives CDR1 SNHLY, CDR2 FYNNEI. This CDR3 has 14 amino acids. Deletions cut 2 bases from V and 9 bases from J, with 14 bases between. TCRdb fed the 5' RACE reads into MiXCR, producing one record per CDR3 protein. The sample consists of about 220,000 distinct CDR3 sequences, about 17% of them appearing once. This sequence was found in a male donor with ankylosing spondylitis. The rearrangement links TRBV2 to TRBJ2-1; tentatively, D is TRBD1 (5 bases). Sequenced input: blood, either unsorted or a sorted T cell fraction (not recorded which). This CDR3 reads CASSEFQGFGEQFF. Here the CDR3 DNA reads TGTGCCAGCAGTGAATTTCAGGGCTTTGGTGAGCAGTTCTTC. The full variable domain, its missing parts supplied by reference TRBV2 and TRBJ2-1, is EPEVTQTPSHQVTQMGQEVILRCVPISNHLYFYWYRQILGQKVEFLVSFYNNEISEKSEIFDDQFSVERPDGSNFTLKIRSTKLEDSAMYFCASSEFQGFGEQFFGPGTRLTVL.